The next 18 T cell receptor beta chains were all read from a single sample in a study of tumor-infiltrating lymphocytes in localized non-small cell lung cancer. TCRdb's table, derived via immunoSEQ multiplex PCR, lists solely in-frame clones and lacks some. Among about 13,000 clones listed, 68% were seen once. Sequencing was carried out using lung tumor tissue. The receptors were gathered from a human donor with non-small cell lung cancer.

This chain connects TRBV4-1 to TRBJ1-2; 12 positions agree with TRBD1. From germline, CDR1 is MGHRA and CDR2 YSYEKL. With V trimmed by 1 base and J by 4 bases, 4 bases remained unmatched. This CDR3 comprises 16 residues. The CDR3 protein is CASSQAGTGGPYGYTF. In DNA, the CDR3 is TGCGCCAGCAGCCAAGCAGGGACAGGGGGCCCCTATGGCTACACCTTC.

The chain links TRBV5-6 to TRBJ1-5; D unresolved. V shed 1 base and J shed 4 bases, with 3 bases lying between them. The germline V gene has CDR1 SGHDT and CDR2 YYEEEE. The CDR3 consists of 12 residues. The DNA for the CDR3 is TGTGCCAGCAGCTTGTCGAATCAGCCCCAGCATTTT. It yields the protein CASSLSNQPQHF.

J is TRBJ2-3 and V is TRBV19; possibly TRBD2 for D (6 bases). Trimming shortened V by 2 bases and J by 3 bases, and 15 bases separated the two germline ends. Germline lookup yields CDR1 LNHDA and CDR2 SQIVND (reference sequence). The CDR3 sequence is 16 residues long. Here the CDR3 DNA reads TGTGCCAGTAGTATAAGTTCCCTAGCGTCTACAGATACGCAGTATTTT. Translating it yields CASSISSLASTDTQYF.

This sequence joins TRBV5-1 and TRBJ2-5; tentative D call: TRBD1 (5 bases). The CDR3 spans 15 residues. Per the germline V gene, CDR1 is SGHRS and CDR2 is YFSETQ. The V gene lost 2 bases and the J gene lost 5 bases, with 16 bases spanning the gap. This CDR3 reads CASSLAQVGLETQYF. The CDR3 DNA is TGCGCCAGCAGCTTAGCCCAAGTGGGGCTGGAGACCCAGTACTTC.

Written as DNA, the CDR3 is TGTGCCAGCAGGGAACAGGCGAACACCGGGGAGCTGTTTTTT. Translating gives CASREQANTGELFF. The rearrangement uses TRBV2 and TRBJ2-2; D possibly corresponds to TRBD1 (5 bases). Germline lookup yields CDR1 SNHLY and CDR2 FYNNEI. CDR3 length: 14 amino acids. Trimming removed 6 bases at V and 0 bases at J, with 8 bases between.

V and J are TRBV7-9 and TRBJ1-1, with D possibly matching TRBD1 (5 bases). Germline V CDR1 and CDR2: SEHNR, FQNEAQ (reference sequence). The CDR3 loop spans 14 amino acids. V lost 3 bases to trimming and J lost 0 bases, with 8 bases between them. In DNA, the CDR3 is TGTGCCAGCAGCTTTCCAGGGCTGAACACTGAAGCTTTCTTT. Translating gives CASSFPGLNTEAFF. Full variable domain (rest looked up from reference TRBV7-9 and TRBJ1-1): DTGVSQNPRHKITKRGQNVTFRCDPISEHNRLYWYRQTLGQGPEFLTYFQNEAQLEKSRLLSDRFSAERPKGSFSTLEIQRTEQGDSAMYLCASSFPGLNTEAFFGQGTRLTVV.

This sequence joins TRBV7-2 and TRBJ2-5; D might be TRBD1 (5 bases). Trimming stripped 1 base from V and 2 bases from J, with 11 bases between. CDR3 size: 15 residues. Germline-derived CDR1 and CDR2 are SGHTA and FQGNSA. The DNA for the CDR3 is TGTGCCAGCAGCTTAGGGGGCCAGTTACAAGAGACCCAGTACTTC. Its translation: CASSLGGQLQETQYF.

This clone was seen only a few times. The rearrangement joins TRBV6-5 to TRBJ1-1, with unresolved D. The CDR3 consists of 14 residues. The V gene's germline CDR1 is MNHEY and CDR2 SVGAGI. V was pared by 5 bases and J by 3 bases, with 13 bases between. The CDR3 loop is CASSPWGSDTEAFF. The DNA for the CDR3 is TGTGCCAGCAGTCCATGGGGTTCGGACACTGAAGCTTTCTTT.

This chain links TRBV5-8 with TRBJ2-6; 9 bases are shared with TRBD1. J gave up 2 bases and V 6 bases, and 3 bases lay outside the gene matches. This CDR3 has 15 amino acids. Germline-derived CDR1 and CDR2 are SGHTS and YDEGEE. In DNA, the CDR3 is TGTGCCAGCATCAGGGACAGGGCTGGGGCCAACGTCCTGACTTTC. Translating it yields CASIRDRAGANVLTF.

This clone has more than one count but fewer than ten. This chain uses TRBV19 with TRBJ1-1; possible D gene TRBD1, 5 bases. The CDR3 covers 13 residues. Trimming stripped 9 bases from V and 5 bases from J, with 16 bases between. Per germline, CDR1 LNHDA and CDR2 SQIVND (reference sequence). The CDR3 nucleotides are TGTGCCAGCTCCGACAGCGGAGGGACTGAAGCTTTCTTT. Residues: CASSDSGGTEAFF.

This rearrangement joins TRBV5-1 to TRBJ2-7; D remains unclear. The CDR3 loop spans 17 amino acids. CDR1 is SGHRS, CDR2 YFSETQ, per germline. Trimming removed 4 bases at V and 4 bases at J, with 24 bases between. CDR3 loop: CASSAGLTASPKYEQYF. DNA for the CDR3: TGCGCCAGCAGCGCCGGGCTAACAGCATCACCTAAATACGAGCAGTACTTC.

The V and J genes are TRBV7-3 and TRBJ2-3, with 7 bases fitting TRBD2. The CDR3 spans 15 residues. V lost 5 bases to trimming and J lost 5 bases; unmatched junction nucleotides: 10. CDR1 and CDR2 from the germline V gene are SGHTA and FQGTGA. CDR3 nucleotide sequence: TGTGCCAGCAGCCTCAACAGCGGGGCAGGAGATACGCAGTATTTT. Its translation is CASSLNSGAGDTQYF.

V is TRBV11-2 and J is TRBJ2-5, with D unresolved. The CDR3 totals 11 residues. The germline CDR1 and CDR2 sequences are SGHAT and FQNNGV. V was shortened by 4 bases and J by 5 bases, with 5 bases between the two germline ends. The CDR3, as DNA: TGTGCCAGCAGCTCCGGGGAGACCCAGTACTTC. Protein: CASSSGETQYF.

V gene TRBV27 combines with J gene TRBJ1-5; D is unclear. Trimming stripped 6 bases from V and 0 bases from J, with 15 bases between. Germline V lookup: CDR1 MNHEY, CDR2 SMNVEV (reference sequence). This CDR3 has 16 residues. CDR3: CASSPLPHNSNQPQHF. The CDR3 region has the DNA TGTGCCAGCAGCCCTCTCCCACACAATAGCAATCAGCCCCAGCATTTT.

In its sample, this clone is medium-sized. This chain's CDR3 is CASSSQGNTIYF. CDR3 bases: TGTGCCAGCAGCTCGCAAGGAAACACCATATATTTT. This chain uses TRBV7-9 with TRBJ1-3; unclear D gene. Trimming stripped 4 bases from V and 4 bases from J, with 5 bases between. CDR3 length: 12 residues. From germline, CDR1 is SEHNR and CDR2 FQNEAQ (reference sequence).

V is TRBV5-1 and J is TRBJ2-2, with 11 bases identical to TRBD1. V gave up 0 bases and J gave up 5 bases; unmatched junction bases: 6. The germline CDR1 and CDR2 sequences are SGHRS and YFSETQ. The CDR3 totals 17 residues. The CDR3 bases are TGCGCCAGCAGCTTGGTCCCCCGGGACAGGGGGACCGGGGAGCTGTTTTTT. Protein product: CASSLVPRDRGTGELFF.

The CDR3, as DNA: TGCGCCAGCAGCTTGAGGGTAACGAACACCGGGGAGCTGTTTTTT. Protein product: CASSLRVTNTGELFF. This rearrangement joins TRBV5-1 to TRBJ2-2; D call uncertain. The CDR3 sequence is 15 residues long. V was shortened by 1 base and J by 0 bases, with 7 bases between the two germline ends. Germline V gene data show CDR1 as SGHRS and CDR2 as YFSETQ.

CDR3 coding DNA: TGTGCCAGCAGCTATCCCGGGACAGGGATCAATGAGCAGTTCTTC. It codes for CASSYPGTGINEQFF. The rearrangement links TRBV11-1 to TRBJ2-1, with 9 nucleotides matching TRBD1. This CDR3 is built from 15 residues. CDR1 SGHAT and CDR2 FQDESV come from the germline V gene (reference sequence). Germline trimming cut 4 bases from V and 6 bases from J; bases unmatched to any gene: 7.